This T cell receptor (beta chain) was obtained from a study of T cell responses to AZD1222 COVID-19 vaccine. Looking at the study overall: Pooled together were second doses at about 4 or about 12 weeks.

CDR1 and CDR2 from the germline V gene are SGHRS and YFSETQ. V lost 4 bases and J 3 bases, leaving 13 bases between the germline ends. This CDR3 comprises 14 residues. Study observations and caveats: Unmutated variant regions reportedly attract nearly half of all spike-specific TCRs.

Clones were read by immunoSEQ multiplex PCR, and TCRdb kept only the in-frame ones, dropping some. The sample holds roughly 180,000 clones, around 90% seen once. Concerning this clone: Its antigen remains unidentified.

This specimen consisted of peripheral blood, obtained on day 0 of AZD1222 vaccination. The J gene is TRBJ1-1, the V gene TRBV5-1; D uncertain. The sequence derives from an adult in good health. The CDR3 sequence: CASSPRTADTEAFF. The CDR3 bases are TGCGCCAGCAGCCCCAGGACGGCCGACACTGAAGCTTTCTTT.